The rows below give T cell receptor beta chains drawn from one sample of a study of immune evolution from preneoplasia to lung adenocarcinoma. Produced via immunoSEQ multiplex PCR; TCRdb's table is partial and in-frame only. The sample yields around 7,000 clones, roughly 83% seen once. The specimen was FFPE minimally invasive lung adenocarcinoma tissue. These receptor sequences come from a person aged 70 to 80 with lung adenocarcinoma. Both conserved end residues are part of each CDR3. The D gene is left open where the match is weak. A clone size is listed for some rows: how often the clone was seen (once, few, many), or a class if it is expanded.

v_gene: TRBV29-1
abundance: NA
j_gene: TRBJ1-1
d_gene: TRBD1
CDR3aa: CSVAAGGKTEAFF
CDR3nt: TGCAGCGTTGCAGCAGGGGGGAAGACTGAAGCTTTCTTT

v_gene: TRBV5-1
abundance: NA
j_gene: TRBJ1-2
d_gene: NA
CDR3aa: CASINLSDRLGGYTF
CDR3nt: TGCGCCAGCATCAATCTGTCTGACAGACTAGGTGGCTACACCTTC

v_gene: TRBV11-2
abundance: NA
j_gene: TRBJ1-1
d_gene: TRBD1
CDR3aa: CASSLEGTGTEAFF
CDR3nt: TGTGCCAGCAGCTTAGAGGGGACAGGGACTGAAGCTTTCTTT

v_gene: TRBV11-3
abundance: NA
j_gene: TRBJ2-1
d_gene: TRBD2
CDR3aa: CASASGGASEQFF
CDR3nt: TGTGCCAGCGCTAGCGGGGGGGCGAGTGAGCAGTTCTTC

v_gene: TRBV11-2
abundance: NA
j_gene: TRBJ2-7
d_gene: TRBD2
CDR3aa: CASRAGGRNEQYF
CDR3nt: TGTGCCAGCAGAGCGGGGGGTAGGAACGAGCAGTACTTC

v_gene: TRBV6-5
abundance: NA
j_gene: TRBJ2-1
d_gene: NA
CDR3aa: CASVSRGYNEQFF
CDR3nt: TGTGCCAGCGTGAGTCGGGGTTACAATGAGCAGTTCTTC

v_gene: TRBV29-1
abundance: once
j_gene: TRBJ2-3
d_gene: TRBD2
CDR3aa: CSVTGTRSDTQYF
CDR3nt: TGCAGCGTCACCGGGACTAGGTCGGATACGCAGTATTTT

v_gene: TRBV30
abundance: NA
j_gene: TRBJ1-1
d_gene: NA
CDR3aa: CAWTRRFLPNTEAFF
CDR3nt: TGTGCCTGGACCCGAAGGTTTCTCCCGAACACTGAAGCTTTCTTT

v_gene: TRBV28
abundance: NA
j_gene: TRBJ1-1
d_gene: NA
CDR3aa: CASSSGMPVAEAFF
CDR3nt: TGTGCCAGCAGTTCGGGGATGCCCGTAGCTGAAGCTTTCTTT

v_gene: TRBV10-1
abundance: NA
j_gene: TRBJ2-3
d_gene: NA
CDR3aa: CASSDRVVDTQYF
CDR3nt: TGCGCCAGCAGTGACAGGGTTGTTGATACGCAGTATTTT

v_gene: TRBV11-2
abundance: few
j_gene: TRBJ2-3
d_gene: NA
CDR3aa: CASSLEVRSTDTQYF
CDR3nt: TGTGCCAGCAGCTTAGAGGTCAGGAGCACAGATACGCAGTATTTT

v_gene: TRBV19
abundance: NA
j_gene: TRBJ2-7
d_gene: TRBD2
CDR3aa: CASSRTSHYEQYF
CDR3nt: TGTGCCAGTAGTAGGACTAGCCACTATGAGCAGTACTTC

v_gene: TRBV7-9
abundance: NA
j_gene: TRBJ2-7
d_gene: TRBD2
CDR3aa: CASSLGAGGSPEQYF
CDR3nt: TGTGCCAGCAGCTTAGGTGCGGGAGGGTCGCCCGAGCAGTACTTC

v_gene: TRBV9
abundance: NA
j_gene: TRBJ2-3
d_gene: TRBD2
CDR3aa: CASSNPPGGLDTQYF
CDR3nt: TGTGCCAGCAGCAATCCCCCGGGGGGGCTGGATACGCAGTATTTT

v_gene: TRBV11-2
abundance: NA
j_gene: TRBJ2-2
d_gene: TRBD1
CDR3aa: CASSPRDRLSWELFF
CDR3nt: TGTGCCAGCAGCCCGCGGGACAGGCTATCCTGGGAGCTGTTTTTT

v_gene: TRBV29-1
abundance: NA
j_gene: TRBJ2-2
d_gene: TRBD1
CDR3aa: CSAWTGGDTGELFF
CDR3nt: TGCAGCGCTTGGACAGGGGGCGACACCGGGGAGCTGTTTTTT

v_gene: TRBV7-2
abundance: NA
j_gene: TRBJ2-1
d_gene: NA
CDR3aa: CASSSGLYNEQFF
CDR3nt: TGTGCCAGCAGCTCGGGACTCTACAATGAGCAGTTCTTC

v_gene: TRBV20-1
abundance: NA
j_gene: TRBJ2-3
d_gene: NA
CDR3aa: CSARADTQYF
CDR3nt: TGCAGTGCTAGAGCAGATACGCAGTATTTT

v_gene: TRBV29-1
abundance: NA
j_gene: TRBJ1-2
d_gene: TRBD1
CDR3aa: CSVEVGTGGYTF
CDR3nt: TGCAGCGTTGAAGTGGGGACAGGGGGCTACACCTTC

v_gene: TRBV4-3
abundance: NA
j_gene: TRBJ2-5
d_gene: NA
CDR3aa: CASSQDQRGGETQYF
CDR3nt: TGCGCCAGCAGCCAAGATCAGAGGGGGGGGGAGACCCAGTACTTC

v_gene: TRBV2
abundance: NA
j_gene: TRBJ2-7
d_gene: TRBD1
CDR3aa: CANGQGKYEQYF
CDR3nt: TGTGCCAACGGACAGGGGAAGTACGAGCAGTACTTC

v_gene: TRBV7-7
abundance: NA
j_gene: TRBJ1-5
d_gene: NA
CDR3aa: CASSSLGALNQPQHF
CDR3nt: TGTGCTAGCAGCTCCTTGGGGGCCCTCAATCAGCCCCAGCATTTT

v_gene: TRBV11-3
abundance: NA
j_gene: TRBJ2-5
d_gene: NA
CDR3aa: CASSLTSYETQYF
CDR3nt: TGTGCCAGCAGCTTAACCTCCTACGAGACCCAGTACTTC

v_gene: TRBV7-8
abundance: once
j_gene: TRBJ1-6
d_gene: NA
CDR3aa: CASSLGQNNSPLHF
CDR3nt: TGTGCCAGCAGCTTAGGACAAAATAATTCACCCCTCCACTTT

v_gene: TRBV6-6
abundance: few
j_gene: TRBJ1-4
d_gene: NA
CDR3aa: CASSYSATNEKLFF
CDR3nt: TGTGCCAGCAGTTACAGTGCAACTAATGAAAAACTGTTTTTT

v_gene: TRBV7-9
abundance: NA
j_gene: TRBJ2-2
d_gene: TRBD2
CDR3aa: CASSTTSGRVNGELFF
CDR3nt: TGTGCCAGCAGCACTACTAGCGGGAGGGTCAACGGGGAGCTGTTTTTT

v_gene: TRBV6-6
abundance: NA
j_gene: TRBJ1-2
d_gene: NA
CDR3aa: CASSYLGLWYGYTF
CDR3nt: TGTGCCAGCAGTTACCTGGGGCTATGGTATGGCTACACCTTC

v_gene: TRBV29-1
abundance: NA
j_gene: TRBJ2-7
d_gene: NA
CDR3aa: CSVAAGATLYEQYF
CDR3nt: TGCAGCGTTGCGGCAGGGGCTACTCTCTACGAGCAGTACTTC

v_gene: TRBV11-1
abundance: NA
j_gene: TRBJ1-3
d_gene: NA
CDR3aa: CASSLSLVGSGNTIYF
CDR3nt: TGTGCCAGCAGCTTATCCCTTGTCGGGTCTGGAAACACCATATATTTT

v_gene: TRBV6-1
abundance: NA
j_gene: TRBJ2-2
d_gene: NA
CDR3aa: CASSEQGDTGELFF
CDR3nt: TGTGCCAGCAGTGAACAGGGTGACACCGGGGAGCTGTTTTTT

v_gene: TRBV20-1
abundance: once
j_gene: TRBJ2-7
d_gene: NA
CDR3aa: CSAAYRYKQYF
CDR3nt: TGCAGTGCTGCTTACAGATACAAGCAGTACTTC

v_gene: TRBV7-2
abundance: medium-sized
j_gene: TRBJ2-2
d_gene: NA
CDR3aa: CASSPTAGGELFF
CDR3nt: TGTGCCAGCAGCCCGACAGCGGGCGGGGAGCTGTTTTTT

v_gene: TRBV19
abundance: NA
j_gene: TRBJ1-1
d_gene: NA
CDR3aa: CASNPPGSTVNTEAFF
CDR3nt: TGTGCCAGTAACCCGCCCGGGAGTACGGTGAACACTGAAGCTTTCTTT

v_gene: TRBV5-1
abundance: once
j_gene: TRBJ1-2
d_gene: NA
CDR3aa: CASSLKPVWGYTF
CDR3nt: TGCGCCAGCAGCTTGAAGCCCGTTTGGGGCTACACCTTC

v_gene: TRBV9
abundance: NA
j_gene: TRBJ1-3
d_gene: NA
CDR3aa: CASSPGTFSGNTIYF
CDR3nt: TGTGCCAGCAGCCCCGGGACCTTCTCTGGAAACACCATATATTTT

v_gene: TRBV6-6
abundance: NA
j_gene: TRBJ2-1
d_gene: NA
CDR3aa: CASSYGRGGNEQFF
CDR3nt: TGTGCCAGCAGTTACGGCAGGGGGGGCAATGAGCAGTTCTTC

v_gene: TRBV7-9
abundance: NA
j_gene: TRBJ2-7
d_gene: NA
CDR3aa: CASSLVPGAYEQYF
CDR3nt: TGTGCCAGCAGCTTAGTCCCAGGAGCCTACGAGCAGTACTTC

v_gene: TRBV5-4
abundance: NA
j_gene: TRBJ1-2
d_gene: NA
CDR3aa: CASSFEPSYGYTF
CDR3nt: TGTGCCAGCAGCTTTGAGCCATCTTATGGCTACACCTTC

v_gene: TRBV5-1
abundance: NA
j_gene: TRBJ1-5
d_gene: TRBD1
CDR3aa: CASSPGTGGSNQPQHF
CDR3nt: TGCGCCAGCAGCCCCGGGACAGGGGGTAGCAATCAGCCCCAGCATTTT

v_gene: TRBV7-2
abundance: few
j_gene: TRBJ2-5
d_gene: TRBD1
CDR3aa: CASSPQGRGETQYF
CDR3nt: TGTGCCAGCAGTCCACAGGGGCGCGGAGAGACCCAGTACTTC

v_gene: TRBV30
abundance: few
j_gene: TRBJ2-2
d_gene: NA
CDR3aa: CAWGGRELFF
CDR3nt: TGTGCCTGGGGAGGCCGGGAGCTGTTTTTT